This TCR beta chain was recovered during a study of shared clonotypes between healthy human individuals. Whole-study context: Each donor had three CD4 naive, three CD4 memory, two CD8 naive and one CD8 memory plate.

Notes on the study in general: For sorted subsets, rarefaction showed incomplete sequencing despite large depth. Researchers found naive subsets generally carried larger estimated richness than memory subsets. Unshared clonotypes carried lower generation probabilities than those common to all four donors.

The protocol was immunoSEQ multiplex PCR, while the TCRdb copy is restricted to in-frame clones and leaves out a portion. The table lists roughly 1.5 million clones, under 99% of them singletons. The CDR3 contains 17 residues. The V and J ends lost 4 bases and 2 bases, in that order; junction bases with no gene match: 15. Per the germline V gene, CDR1 is SGHRS and CDR2 is YFSETQ. Only one count was recorded for this clone. Its target is unknown. This chain uses TRBV5-1 with TRBJ2-7; 7 nucleotides line up with TRBD1. Sample: naive CD4+ T cells sorted from blood. Subset defined: CD45RA+ positively selected. This sequence was found in a man aged 25 to 40 in good health. CDR3 coding DNA: TGCGCCAGCAGCATAAACCAAGACAGGGTTTCAACCTACGAGCAGTACTTC. This codes for CASSINQDRVSTYEQYF.